The rows below give T cell receptor beta chains drawn from one sample of a study of shared clonotypes between healthy human individuals. The assay was immunoSEQ multiplex PCR, and TCRdb's table has in-frame clones only and misses some. The sample includes millions of clones, 90% to 95% of them seen just once. Sequencing input: naive CD4+ T cells sorted from blood. The source is a young man in good health. The CDR3 runs from the conserved cysteine through the conserved F or W. Fields, in order: D gene, clone size, J gene, V gene, CDR3 protein, CDR3 DNA. D genes are given only for firm matches. Clone sizes are given selectively: once, few, many, or a class where the clone is expanded.

d_gene: .
abundance: .
j_gene: TRBJ1-2
v_gene: TRBV19
CDR3aa: CASSRAGRFNLNYGYTF
CDR3nt: TGTGCCAGTAGTCGGGCGGGCAGGTTCAACTTGAACTATGGCTACACCTTC

d_gene: TRBD1
abundance: .
j_gene: TRBJ1-2
v_gene: TRBV6-1
CDR3aa: CASSEAGTGYGYTF
CDR3nt: TGTGCCAGCAGTGAGGCCGGGACAGGCTATGGCTACACCTTC

d_gene: TRBD1
abundance: .
j_gene: TRBJ2-3
v_gene: TRBV7-6
CDR3aa: CASSLASGGITDTQYF
CDR3nt: TGTGCCAGCAGCTTAGCCTCAGGGGGCATTACAGATACGCAGTATTTT

d_gene: .
abundance: .
j_gene: TRBJ1-5
v_gene: TRBV11-2
CDR3aa: CASSQMGDSNQPQHF
CDR3nt: TGTGCCAGCAGTCAGATGGGGGATAGCAATCAGCCCCAGCATTTT

d_gene: .
abundance: .
j_gene: TRBJ1-2
v_gene: TRBV5-1
CDR3aa: CASSLVRQEINYGYTF
CDR3nt: TGCGCCAGCAGCTTGGTAAGGCAGGAGATTAACTATGGCTACACCTTC

d_gene: TRBD1
abundance: .
j_gene: TRBJ1-4
v_gene: TRBV7-9
CDR3aa: CASSSWDRGPSNEKLFF
CDR3nt: TGTGCCAGCAGCTCTTGGGACAGGGGGCCCTCTAATGAAAAACTGTTTTTT

d_gene: .
abundance: .
j_gene: TRBJ1-6
v_gene: TRBV28
CDR3aa: CASSSPGRDPVF
CDR3nt: TGTGCCAGCAGTTCTCCCGGACGGGACCCCGTTTTT

d_gene: .
abundance: .
j_gene: TRBJ2-5
v_gene: TRBV9
CDR3aa: CASSVGGGSQETQYF
CDR3nt: TGTGCCAGCAGCGTAGGGGGTGGCAGCCAAGAGACCCAGTACTTC

d_gene: .
abundance: .
j_gene: TRBJ1-5
v_gene: TRBV6-1
CDR3aa: CASTLAAAGNQPQHF
CDR3nt: TGTGCCAGCACGCTCGCGGCAGCGGGCAATCAGCCCCAGCATTTT

d_gene: TRBD2
abundance: .
j_gene: TRBJ2-7
v_gene: TRBV19
CDR3aa: CASSVLAGDSYEQYF
CDR3nt: TGTGCCAGTAGTGTCCTAGCGGGAGACTCCTACGAGCAGTACTTC

d_gene: .
abundance: .
j_gene: TRBJ2-1
v_gene: TRBV10-2
CDR3aa: CASSESRRGNEQFF
CDR3nt: TGCGCCAGCAGTGAGTCGCGGAGAGGGAATGAGCAGTTCTTC

d_gene: TRBD1
abundance: few
j_gene: TRBJ2-5
v_gene: TRBV30
CDR3aa: CAWRGQKQETQYF
CDR3nt: TGTGCCTGGAGGGGACAGAAACAAGAGACCCAGTACTTC

d_gene: .
abundance: .
j_gene: TRBJ2-7
v_gene: TRBV11-2
CDR3aa: CASSLGGSEHPYEQYF
CDR3nt: TGTGCCAGCAGCTTAGGGGGGTCAGAGCACCCTTACGAGCAGTACTTC

d_gene: .
abundance: .
j_gene: TRBJ2-6
v_gene: TRBV30
CDR3aa: CAWSVNRGVLTF
CDR3nt: TGTGCCTGGAGTGTGAATCGGGGCGTCCTGACTTTC

d_gene: TRBD2
abundance: .
j_gene: TRBJ2-3
v_gene: TRBV5-4
CDR3aa: CASSLELAINTDTQYF
CDR3nt: TGTGCCAGCAGCTTGGAACTAGCGATTAACACAGATACGCAGTATTTT

d_gene: TRBD1
abundance: .
j_gene: TRBJ1-5
v_gene: TRBV27
CDR3aa: CASSLWGSGGSNQPQHF
CDR3nt: TGTGCCAGCAGTTTATGGGGGTCAGGGGGCAGCAATCAGCCCCAGCATTTT

d_gene: .
abundance: .
j_gene: TRBJ2-7
v_gene: TRBV5-1
CDR3aa: CASSLMDDSYEQYF
CDR3nt: TGCGCCAGCAGCTTGATGGATGACTCCTACGAGCAGTACTTC

d_gene: TRBD1
abundance: .
j_gene: TRBJ2-5
v_gene: TRBV5-1
CDR3aa: CASSLGGTGGLETQYF
CDR3nt: TGCGCCAGCAGCTTGGGCGGGACAGGGGGTCTAGAGACCCAGTACTTC

d_gene: TRBD1
abundance: .
j_gene: TRBJ1-1
v_gene: TRBV4-1
CDR3aa: CASSQPRQGQSTEAFF
CDR3nt: TGCGCCAGCAGCCAACCCAGACAGGGACAGAGCACTGAAGCTTTCTTT

d_gene: .
abundance: .
j_gene: TRBJ2-6
v_gene: TRBV2
CDR3aa: CASSERGTPSGANVLTF
CDR3nt: TGTGCCAGCAGTGAACGCGGGACACCCTCTGGGGCCAACGTCCTGACTTTC

d_gene: .
abundance: .
j_gene: TRBJ2-7
v_gene: TRBV28
CDR3aa: CASYPQGRFYEQYF
CDR3nt: TGTGCCAGCTACCCCCAGGGGAGATTCTACGAGCAGTACTTC

d_gene: .
abundance: .
j_gene: TRBJ2-3
v_gene: TRBV29-1
CDR3aa: CSVVVSPADTQYF
CDR3nt: TGCAGCGTTGTAGTTAGCCCCGCCGATACGCAGTATTTT

d_gene: .
abundance: .
j_gene: TRBJ1-1
v_gene: TRBV7-2
CDR3aa: CASSLTRVFTEAFF
CDR3nt: TGTGCCAGCAGCTTAACCCGGGTATTCACTGAAGCTTTCTTT

d_gene: .
abundance: .
j_gene: TRBJ2-1
v_gene: TRBV18
CDR3aa: CASSPGDPNNEQFF
CDR3nt: TGTGCCAGCTCACCTGGGGACCCCAACAATGAGCAGTTCTTC

d_gene: .
abundance: once
j_gene: TRBJ2-7
v_gene: TRBV19
CDR3aa: CASSVQGAHEQYF
CDR3nt: TGTGCCAGTAGTGTACAGGGAGCCCACGAGCAGTACTTC

d_gene: .
abundance: .
j_gene: TRBJ2-7
v_gene: TRBV6-1
CDR3aa: CASILAQPSYEQYF
CDR3nt: TGTGCCAGCATTCTAGCCCAACCCTCCTACGAGCAGTACTTC

d_gene: .
abundance: few
j_gene: TRBJ1-5
v_gene: TRBV30
CDR3aa: CAWSPGGNQPQHF
CDR3nt: TGTGCCTGGAGTCCGGGTGGGAATCAGCCCCAGCATTTT

d_gene: TRBD2
abundance: .
j_gene: TRBJ2-7
v_gene: TRBV5-1
CDR3aa: CASSLPRSGGTNEQYF
CDR3nt: TGCGCCAGCAGCTTGCCCCGTAGCGGGGGGACGAACGAGCAGTACTTC

d_gene: .
abundance: .
j_gene: TRBJ1-2
v_gene: TRBV28
CDR3aa: CASSFSRGPGGYTF
CDR3nt: TGTGCCAGCAGTTTCTCACGGGGGCCTGGTGGCTACACCTTC

d_gene: .
abundance: .
j_gene: TRBJ2-2
v_gene: TRBV5-1
CDR3aa: CASSLFPGNGELFF
CDR3nt: TGCGCCAGCAGCTTGTTCCCCGGGAACGGGGAGCTGTTTTTT

d_gene: .
abundance: .
j_gene: TRBJ2-2
v_gene: TRBV4-2
CDR3aa: CASSLGTSNTGELFF
CDR3nt: TGTGCCAGCAGCCTCGGGACTTCTAACACCGGGGAGCTGTTTTTT

d_gene: .
abundance: .
j_gene: TRBJ2-4
v_gene: TRBV30
CDR3aa: CACLEVGKNIQYF
CDR3nt: TGTGCCTGCCTAGAAGTGGGGAAAAACATTCAGTACTTC

d_gene: .
abundance: .
j_gene: TRBJ1-3
v_gene: TRBV2
CDR3aa: CASSVGAPSGNTIYF
CDR3nt: TGTGCCAGCAGTGTAGGGGCCCCCTCTGGAAACACCATATATTTT

d_gene: TRBD2
abundance: .
j_gene: TRBJ2-2
v_gene: TRBV7-2
CDR3aa: CASSFLLAGPTGELFF
CDR3nt: TGTGCCAGCAGCTTTCTCCTAGCGGGACCCACCGGGGAGCTGTTTTTT

d_gene: TRBD1
abundance: .
j_gene: TRBJ1-6
v_gene: TRBV6-5
CDR3aa: CASTVGTENSPLHF
CDR3nt: TGTGCCAGCACTGTCGGGACAGAGAATTCACCCCTCCACTTT

d_gene: .
abundance: once
j_gene: TRBJ1-1
v_gene: TRBV7-9
CDR3aa: CASSFPGEYGTEAFF
CDR3nt: TGTGCCAGCAGCTTTCCTGGAGAGTATGGGACTGAAGCTTTCTTT

d_gene: TRBD2
abundance: .
j_gene: TRBJ2-3
v_gene: TRBV9
CDR3aa: CASSVTSGSEGTDTQYF
CDR3nt: TGTGCCAGCAGCGTCACTAGCGGGAGTGAGGGCACAGATACGCAGTATTTT

d_gene: .
abundance: .
j_gene: TRBJ2-3
v_gene: TRBV30
CDR3aa: CAWQRAGSTTQYF
CDR3nt: TGTGCCTGGCAAAGGGCGGGCAGCACTACGCAGTATTTT

d_gene: TRBD1
abundance: .
j_gene: TRBJ1-4
v_gene: TRBV29-1
CDR3aa: CSVASGQGATEKLFF
CDR3nt: TGCAGCGTTGCCTCTGGACAGGGGGCGACTGAAAAACTGTTTTTT

d_gene: .
abundance: .
j_gene: TRBJ1-2
v_gene: TRBV4-1
CDR3aa: CASSQGPAQLGSGYGYTF
CDR3nt: TGCGCCAGCAGCCAAGGTCCGGCGCAGTTAGGGAGCGGCTATGGCTACACCTTC

d_gene: TRBD2
abundance: .
j_gene: TRBJ2-7
v_gene: TRBV7-9
CDR3aa: CASSLGLAGAEQYF
CDR3nt: TGTGCCAGCAGCTTAGGTCTAGCGGGAGCCGAGCAGTACTTC

d_gene: .
abundance: .
j_gene: TRBJ1-3
v_gene: TRBV6-5
CDR3aa: CASSWGRSAGNTIYF
CDR3nt: TGTGCCAGCAGTTGGGGACGGTCGGCTGGAAACACCATATATTTT

d_gene: .
abundance: .
j_gene: TRBJ2-5
v_gene: TRBV5-6
CDR3aa: CASSLVVKGETQYF
CDR3nt: TGTGCCAGCAGCTTGGTCGTTAAGGGAGAGACCCAGTACTTC

d_gene: .
abundance: .
j_gene: TRBJ1-4
v_gene: TRBV7-9
CDR3aa: CASRRLGGGEKLFF
CDR3nt: TGTGCCAGCAGACGGCTCGGGGGCGGCGAAAAACTGTTTTTT

d_gene: TRBD2
abundance: once
j_gene: TRBJ2-3
v_gene: TRBV2
CDR3aa: CASSGTSGRGDTQYF
CDR3nt: TGTGCCAGCAGTGGGACTAGCGGGAGAGGGGATACGCAGTATTTT

d_gene: .
abundance: .
j_gene: TRBJ1-5
v_gene: TRBV9
CDR3aa: CASSPTGSSNQPQHF
CDR3nt: TGTGCCAGCAGCCCCACGGGGAGTAGCAATCAGCCCCAGCATTTT

d_gene: .
abundance: .
j_gene: TRBJ1-3
v_gene: TRBV2
CDR3aa: CASIDDRSGNTIYF
CDR3nt: TGTGCCAGCATAGACGACAGATCTGGAAACACCATATATTTT

d_gene: .
abundance: .
j_gene: TRBJ1-1
v_gene: TRBV5-1
CDR3aa: CASSLVGGQNTEAFF
CDR3nt: TGCGCCAGCTCCCTGGTCGGGGGACAGAACACTGAAGCTTTCTTT

d_gene: TRBD2
abundance: once
j_gene: TRBJ2-1
v_gene: TRBV7-2
CDR3aa: CASSLAGTSGSYNEQFF
CDR3nt: TGTGCCAGCAGCTTAGCGGGGACTAGCGGCTCCTACAATGAGCAGTTCTTC

d_gene: .
abundance: .
j_gene: TRBJ2-3
v_gene: TRBV27
CDR3aa: CASSWGPQGWTDTQYF
CDR3nt: TGTGCCAGCAGTTGGGGCCCTCAGGGATGGACAGATACGCAGTATTTT

d_gene: TRBD1
abundance: .
j_gene: TRBJ1-2
v_gene: TRBV28
CDR3aa: CASRGQGGYYGYTF
CDR3nt: TGTGCCAGCAGGGGACAGGGGGGGTACTATGGCTACACCTTC

d_gene: .
abundance: .
j_gene: TRBJ2-7
v_gene: TRBV15
CDR3aa: CATSREERQGLYF
CDR3nt: TGTGCCACCAGCAGAGAGGAGAGGCAGGGCCTATACTTC

d_gene: .
abundance: .
j_gene: TRBJ1-1
v_gene: TRBV2
CDR3aa: CASSEAPQGNTEAFF
CDR3nt: TGTGCCAGCAGTGAAGCTCCACAGGGGAACACTGAAGCTTTCTTT